This record looks at one TCR beta chain sequence and its context. The repertoire was sequenced with immunoSEQ multiplex PCR; TCRdb's copy has only in-frame clones and lacks some. The sample has about 52,000 clones, around 94% seen once. This sample was included in a study of T cell changes during pregnancy in multiple sclerosis. Germline V gives CDR1 SGHTA, CDR2 FQGNSA. This CDR3 is built from 14 residues. V gave up 4 bases and J gave up 6 bases, with 14 bases separating them. The specimen was CD4+ T cells from peripheral blood mononuclear cells, collected in the third trimester of pregnancy. The chain has TRBV7-2 and TRBJ2-3; D is ambiguous. The TCR sequence derives from a female donor with multiple sclerosis, enrolled in a pregnancy study. The CDR3 region is CASSSFLQADTQYF. CDR3 nucleotide sequence: TGTGCCAGCAGCTCCTTCCTCCAGGCCGATACGCAGTATTTT.